This T cell receptor beta chain is drawn from a study of blood T cell repertoires in COVID-19. Clones were read by immunoSEQ multiplex PCR, and TCRdb kept only the in-frame ones, dropping some. The sample yields approximately 69,000 clones, over 70% seen once. The sequencing sample was made of peripheral blood. The receptor was isolated from a man in his sixties with acute or convalescent COVID-19.

CDR3 region: CASSFRGANGYTF. DNA for the CDR3: TGTGCCAGCAGTTTTCGGGGGGCGAATGGCTACACCTTC. This sequence joins TRBV28 and TRBJ1-2; tentatively, D is TRBD1 (6 bases). The CDR3 extends over 13 amino acids. V lost 3 bases and J 6 bases, leaving 11 bases between the germline ends. Per the germline V gene, CDR1 is MDHEN and CDR2 is SYDVKM.